A selection of T cell receptor beta chains follows, all from one sample in a study of blood T cell repertoires in COVID-19. Here immunoSEQ multiplex PCR was the method, and the copy in TCRdb shows in-frame clones only, minus some. Of some 120,000 clones in the sample, just under 85% are singletons; the top ten hold approximately 16%. The specimen was peripheral blood. The receptors were sampled from a woman aged 50 to 60 with acute or convalescent COVID-19. The CDR3 runs from the conserved cysteine through the conserved F or W. D genes are given only for firm matches. Only part of the rows carry a size: once, few, many, or a class if the clone is expanded.

D	V	J	size	DNA	CDR3
TRBD2	TRBV9	TRBJ2-2	NA	TGTGCCAGCAGCCGGGGACTAGCGGGGACCGGGGAGCTGTTTTTT	CASSRGLAGTGELFF
NA	TRBV2	TRBJ2-7	NA	TGTGCCAGCACTCCAGGGGTCCCGACTGAGGAGCAGTACTTC	CASTPGVPTEEQYF
TRBD2	TRBV18	TRBJ2-1	few	TGTGCCAGCTCACCAAGGCCCCCCAGCGGGGCGTACAATGAGCAGTTCTTC	CASSPRPPSGAYNEQFF
TRBD1	TRBV27	TRBJ1-2	NA	TGTGCCAGCAGTTTATTGGCAGGGGGCCCATCCTATGGCTACACCTTC	CASSLLAGGPSYGYTF
TRBD2	TRBV30	TRBJ2-1	NA	TGTGCCTGGAGCCATCCGGGACTAGCCTACAATGAGCAGTTCTTC	CAWSHPGLAYNEQFF
TRBD2	TRBV7-2	TRBJ2-7	NA	TGTGCCAGCAGCTTGGGGAATAGCGGGGGGATCTACGAGCAGTACTTC	CASSLGNSGGIYEQYF
TRBD1	TRBV2	TRBJ1-4	NA	TGTGCCAGCGTACCGGGACAGGGGAATGAAAAACTGTTTTTT	CASVPGQGNEKLFF
NA	TRBV5-4	TRBJ2-2	few	TGTGCCAGCAGCTTAAGGGGAAACACCGGGGAGCTGTTTTTT	CASSLRGNTGELFF
NA	TRBV18	TRBJ1-6	NA	TGTGCCAGCTCACGGGGAGAAAATTCACCCCTCCACTTT	CASSRGENSPLHF
TRBD1	TRBV30	TRBJ1-1	few	TGTGCCTGGACCACAGGGGGCATGAACACTGAAGCTTTCTTT	CAWTTGGMNTEAFF
NA	TRBV6-4	TRBJ1-6	NA	TGTGCCAGTGTCGGAGTCCAAGGCTCACCCCTCCACTTT	CASVGVQGSPLHF
NA	TRBV11-2	TRBJ2-7	NA	TGTGCCAGCAGCTTAACCCGTTTACAGGGCTCCTACGAGCAGTACTTC	CASSLTRLQGSYEQYF
TRBD1	TRBV6-5	TRBJ1-2	once	TGTGCCAGCAGACGGACAGGGGGATATGGCTACACCTTC	CASRRTGGYGYTF
NA	TRBV3-1/TRBV3-2	TRBJ1-6	NA	TGTGCCAGCAGCCAAGATTGGGAGCCGGGTGGCTCCTATAATTCACCCCTCCACTTT	CASSQDWEPGGSYNSPLHF
NA	TRBV2	TRBJ2-3	NA	TGTGCCAGCAGTCCCCAGGGTGCAGATACGCAGTATTTT	CASSPQGADTQYF
TRBD1	TRBV7-9	TRBJ1-1	once	TGTGCCAGCAGGTTACAGGGGGCCAACACTGAAGCTTTCTTT	CASRLQGANTEAFF
TRBD2	TRBV3-1/TRBV3-2	TRBJ2-2	NA	TGTGCCAGCAGCCCCCTATCCGGGGGAGGGAGGATGTTTTTT	CASSPLSGGGRMFF
NA	TRBV5-1	TRBJ1-4	NA	TGCGCCAGCAGACTGAACGCTAATGAAAAACTGTTTTTT	CASRLNANEKLFF
NA	TRBV6-5	TRBJ1-1	NA	TGTGCCAGCATGCGAACAAGACAGTCCACTGAAGCTTTCTTT	CASMRTRQSTEAFF
NA	TRBV10-1	TRBJ1-3	NA	TGCGCCAGCAGTCCCGGACAGGGAAACACCATATATTTT	CASSPGQGNTIYF
NA	TRBV30	TRBJ1-2	NA	TGTGCCTGGAGTGTAGGGGAGGTCGGCTACACCTTC	CAWSVGEVGYTF
NA	TRBV3-1/TRBV3-2	TRBJ1-6	NA	TGTGCCAGCAGCTCGACGGGAACAGGGTTAGTAGATTCACCCCTCCACTTT	CASSSTGTGLVDSPLHF
NA	TRBV6-5	TRBJ1-1	NA	TGTGCCAGCAGTAGGGAGAGGGTGAACACTGAAGCTTTCTTT	CASSRERVNTEAFF
NA	TRBV2	TRBJ1-2	few	TGTGCCAGCAGGGACACCATAAACTATGGCTACACCTTC	CASRDTINYGYTF
NA	TRBV19	TRBJ1-5	NA	TGTGCCAGTAGTATACCAGGGAATCAGCCCCAGCATTTT	CASSIPGNQPQHF